This T cell receptor (beta chain) derives from a study of control samples from healthy donors and cancer patients. Sequencing used immunoSEQ multiplex PCR; TCRdb keeps in-frame clones, though not all of them. The table records approximately 82,000 clones, 80% to 90% of them present only once. This receptor was taken from a man aged 50-60 years in good health. Sequenced material: blood.

CDR3 bases: TGTGCCACCAGCAGGGCCAGAGGGGCCACAGATACGCAGTATTTT. Protein sequence: CATSRARGATDTQYF. J is TRBJ2-3 and V is TRBV15; D tentatively reads TRBD1 or TRBD2 (5 bases each). The germline CDR1 and CDR2 sequences are LNHNV and YYDKDF (reference sequence). The CDR3 contains 15 residues. V was shortened by 3 bases and J by 2 bases, with 12 bases between the two germline ends.